Listed here are 21 T cell receptor beta chains from one sample, sequenced in a study of blood T cell repertoires in COVID-19. The data were produced by immunoSEQ multiplex PCR, yet TCRdb's version contains in-frame clones alone and is incomplete. The sample has 250,000 to 350,000 clones, around 87% seen once. Sequenced sample: peripheral blood. The receptor source for this set is a woman between 50 and 59 years old who had recovered from COVID-19.

The chain links TRBV27 to TRBJ2-1, with a weak D call TRBD2 (5 bases). CDR3 size: 15 residues. V was shortened by 6 bases and J by 2 bases, with 14 bases between the two germline ends. Germline assignment: CDR1 MNHEY and CDR2 SMNVEV (reference sequence). CDR3 region: CASSRKLGTYNEQFF. Written as DNA, the CDR3 is TGTGCCAGCAGCCGGAAACTAGGTACCTACAATGAGCAGTTCTTC.

The chain combines TRBV15 with TRBJ2-7; TRBD1 matches at 9 bases. This CDR3 has 16 amino acids. V dropped 4 bases and J dropped 0; count of bases not matched to a gene: 7. Per the germline V gene, CDR1 is LNHNV and CDR2 is YYDKDF (reference sequence). The DNA for the CDR3 is TGTGCCACCAGCACAGCGGGGACAGGGCCCTCCTACGAGCAGTACTTC. Protein sequence: CATSTAGTGPSYEQYF.

This chain uses TRBV25-1 with TRBJ1-4, with D unclear. The V end lost 1 base, the J end lost 7 bases, and 10 bases lay between the germline ends. The CDR3 extends over 14 amino acids. Germline V gene lookup returns CDR1 MGHDK and CDR2 SYGVNS. CDR3 nucleotides: TGTGCCAGCAGTGAATCCGCTAGAATTGAAAAACTGTTTTTT. Encoded protein: CASSESARIEKLFF.

The rearrangement joins TRBV19 to TRBJ1-2; 7 positions agree with TRBD1. This CDR3 is built from 14 residues. Unmatched junction bases numbered 11, after V lost 5 bases and J lost 8 bases. Germline assignment: CDR1 LNHDA and CDR2 SQIVND (reference sequence). In DNA, the CDR3 is TGTGCCAGTAGTCCAGGGGGACCTCTCGCGGGCTACACCTTC. Its protein product is CASSPGGPLAGYTF.

The chain recombines TRBV5-1 with TRBJ1-1, with 7 bases lining up with TRBD1. CDR1 is SGHRS and CDR2 is YFSETQ in the germline V gene. Losses at the gene ends were 4 bases for V and 1 base for J; bases not matched to a gene: 4. The CDR3 spans 14 residues. CDR3 protein: CASSPGQENTEAFF. Here the CDR3 DNA reads TGCGCCAGCAGCCCCGGACAGGAGAACACTGAAGCTTTCTTT.

The V and J genes are TRBV3-1 (or the pseudogene TRBV3-2) and TRBJ1-4; 9 nucleotides line up with TRBD1. Germline V gives CDR1 LGHDT, CDR2 YNNKEL (reference sequence). CDR3 length equals 15 residues. Germline trimming cut 5 bases from V and 8 bases from J; bases unmatched to any gene: 9. CDR3 in amino acids: CASSLTGGSREKLFF. The CDR3 nucleotides are TGTGCCAGCAGCTTAACAGGGGGCTCGCGGGAAAAACTGTTTTTT.

This chain uses TRBV30 with TRBJ1-2, with D unresolved. The CDR3 loop spans 15 amino acids. The V gene's germline CDR1 is GTSNPN and CDR2 SVGIG (reference sequence). Trimming left V 1 base short and J 8 bases short, with 20 bases between. The CDR3 region has the DNA TGTGCCTGGAGTGAGTGGAGGTCGGGCGGTCGGGGCTACACCTTC. Its translation is CAWSEWRSGGRGYTF.

J is TRBJ1-5 and V is TRBV20-1, with a tentative D call TRBD1 (5 bases). Germline V gene lookup returns CDR1 DFQATT and CDR2 SNEGSKA (reference sequence). The length of the CDR3 is 11 residues. The germline V and J ends were trimmed by 5 bases and 7 bases, with 9 bases remaining between them. The DNA for the CDR3 is TGCAGTGCTTCTGGGGCACAGCCCCAGCATTTT. This sequence encodes CSASGAQPQHF.

The rearrangement uses TRBV5-1 and TRBJ2-3, with 8 bases lining up with TRBD1. The germline V gene encodes CDR1 SGHRS and CDR2 YFSETQ. The CDR3 is 16 amino acids. J lost 1 base, V lost 4 bases, and 8 bases had no gene match. The CDR3 DNA reads TGCGCCAGCAGCCCCTGGCAGGGGGCGGGCACAGATACGCAGTATTTT. The encoded protein is CASSPWQGAGTDTQYF.

The chain links TRBV5-4 to TRBJ2-2; D not certain. Trimming took 0 bases from V and 0 from J, leaving 6 bases between them. Germline CDR1 is SGHNT and CDR2 is YYREEE (reference sequence). The CDR3 is 15 residues long. This chain's CDR3 is CASSLVSSNTGELFF. The CDR3 DNA is TGTGCCAGCAGCTTGGTGTCCTCGAACACCGGGGAGCTGTTTTTT.

The rearrangement links TRBV2 to TRBJ2-5, with D hard to call. The CDR3 runs to 12 residues. The germline V gene encodes CDR1 SNHLY and CDR2 FYNNEI. The germline V and J ends were trimmed by 8 bases and 7 bases, with 14 bases remaining between them. This chain's CDR3 is CASSPPGGTQYF. The CDR3 DNA is TGTGCCAGCTCCCCCCCCGGTGGGACCCAGTACTTC.

The V gene is TRBV28, the J gene TRBJ1-2; 8 bases agree with TRBD1. Germline CDR1 and CDR2: MDHEN and SYDVKM. There are 13 residues in the CDR3. With 6 bases clipped from V and 8 bases from J, the junction kept 8 bases outside the gene matches. The CDR3 reads CASSASGGGGYTF. Here the CDR3 DNA reads TGTGCCAGCAGCGCCTCAGGGGGCGGGGGCTACACCTTC.

V is TRBV2 and J is TRBJ1-2, with TRBD1 matching over 9 bases. CDR3 length equals 14 residues. The ends lost 5 bases at V and 6 bases at J; junction bases unmatched: 7. Germline V gene sequence: CDR1 SNHLY, CDR2 FYNNEI. The CDR3 loop reads CASSTYRGLNGYTF. The CDR3 nucleotides are TGTGCCAGCAGTACCTACAGGGGGCTGAATGGCTACACCTTC.

This clone came up once. This chain uses TRBV20-1 with TRBJ2-5; weak D call: TRBD2 (5 bases). The ends were cut back, 3 bases at V and 2 bases at J, with 13 bases in the middle. This CDR3 is 14 amino acids long. Germline V lookup: CDR1 DFQATT, CDR2 SNEGSKA (reference sequence). The CDR3 bases are TGCAGTGCTAGTACGCGGAGACTACAAGAGACCCAGTACTTC. This translates into CSASTRRLQETQYF.

Only a few counts were recorded for this clone. This chain links TRBV6-2 or TRBV6-3 with TRBJ1-5; D might be TRBD1 (5 bases). V was trimmed by 6 bases and J by 7 bases, leaving 16 bases between them. The CDR3 contains 14 residues. Germline values: CDR1 MNHEY, CDR2 SVGEGT. CDR3 nucleotides: TGTGCCAGCAGCGGCAGGGCGGGGAACCAGCCCCAGCATTTT. Its protein product is CASSGRAGNQPQHF.

The chain has TRBV10-3 and TRBJ1-2; no definite D call. The ends were cut back, 4 bases at V and 8 bases at J, with 11 bases in the middle. Germline V gene data show CDR1 as ENHRY and CDR2 as SYGVKD. The CDR3 spans 12 residues. CDR3: CAISVADGGYTF. The CDR3 nucleotides are TGTGCCATCAGTGTGGCAGATGGCGGCTACACCTTC.

The J gene is TRBJ1-1, the V gene TRBV6-2 or TRBV6-3, with D possibly being TRBD1 (5 bases). The CDR3 is 11 residues long. With 4 bases removed from V and 10 bases from J, the gap between germline ends came to 10 bases. Germline V CDR1 and CDR2: MNHEY, SVGEGT. For the CDR3, the DNA is TGTGCCAGCAGTTCTCCCCAGGGAGCTTTCTTT. Protein: CASSSPQGAFF.

The rearrangement links TRBV28 to TRBJ1-1; no reliable D call. Looked up from germline, CDR1 is MDHEN and CDR2 is SYDVKM. V shed 5 bases and J shed 1 base, with 11 bases lying between them. CDR3 length: 14 amino acids. CDR3 nucleotides: TGTGCCAGCAGTCCCGATACACCGAACACTGAAGCTTTCTTT. Residues: CASSPDTPNTEAFF.

The chain uses TRBV6-5 and TRBJ2-6; D is uncertain. The CDR3 has 15 amino acids. V was trimmed by 6 bases and J by 1 base, leaving 10 bases between them. Germline loops: CDR1 MNHEY, CDR2 SVGAGI. CDR3: CASRGDKSGANVLTF. The CDR3 DNA reads as TGTGCCAGCAGGGGCGATAAATCTGGGGCCAACGTCCTGACTTTC.

The V gene is TRBV27, the J gene TRBJ2-7; 8 bases line up with TRBD1. The CDR3 consists of 15 residues. The junction had 10 bases not matched to a gene; V was cut back by 6 bases and J by 3 bases. Germline values: CDR1 MNHEY, CDR2 SMNVEV (reference sequence). This CDR3 reads CASSQKRTGRYEQYF. The CDR3 DNA sequence: TGTGCCAGCAGCCAGAAAAGGACAGGGCGCTACGAGCAGTACTTC.

The rearrangement uses TRBV11-2 and TRBJ2-1; TRBD2 aligns across 13 bases. The V gene end was trimmed by 1 base and the J gene end by 2 bases; junction bases not matched to a gene: 5. The CDR3 extends over 18 amino acids. CDR1 SGHAT and CDR2 FQNNGV come from the germline V gene. The CDR3 DNA follows: TGTGCCAGCAGCTTAGTGACTAGCGGGAGGACACCCTACAATGAGCAGTTCTTC. This gives the protein CASSLVTSGRTPYNEQFF.